Each of the 20 T cell receptor beta chains below was sequenced from the same sample in a study of blood T cells in healthy people across ages (dated by TCRdb to the mid-2010s). Library construction relied on 5' RACE. Sequenced on an Illumina HiSeq 2500. A second PCR of roughly 7 to 11 cycles was performed with a sample-barcoded 5' primer and a J-beta primer mix. The public reads were reprocessed in TCRdb via fastp at Q25 and MiXCR, keeping in-frame beta chains. Every entry covers one CDR3 protein and lists the most common genes and DNA from its rows. The sample yields under 800,000 distinct CDR3 sequences; roughly 20% were counted once. Roughly 3.6% of the sample lies in the top ten. The specimen sequenced was blood. The receptors shown here come from a man between 65 and 80 years old in good health.

This clonotype showed up many times. Mismatch with germline at one junction end may stem from a read error. This chain uses TRBV12-3 or TRBV12-4 with TRBJ2-5; 7 nucleotides match TRBD2. The CDR3 consists of 16 residues. The CDR3 region is CASLSSGAGAQGTQYF. In nucleotides, the CDR3 is TGTGCCAGCCTATCTAGCGGTGCGGGAGCCCAAGGGACCCAGTACTTC.

The chain is built from TRBV2 and TRBJ2-7; 7 bases map to TRBD1. Germline-derived CDR1 and CDR2 are SNHLY and FYNNEI. The length of the CDR3 is 15 residues. The V segment lost 0 bases and the J segment 4 bases; nucleotides outside the gene matches: 6. For the CDR3, the DNA is TGTGCCAGCAGTGAAGCAGACAGGGTGAAGTACGAGCAGTACTTC. This encodes CASSEADRVKYEQYF. The whole variable domain, remainder taken from reference TRBV2 and TRBJ2-7, is EPEVTQTPSHQVTQMGQEVILRCVPISNHLYFYWYRQILGQKVEFLVSFYNNEISEKSEIFDDQFSVERPDGSNFTLKIRSTKLEDSAMYFCASSEADRVKYEQYFGPGTRLTVT.

This clonotype was counted only a few times. The genes are TRBV7-2 and TRBJ2-1; D not resolved. CDR1 is SGHTA, CDR2 FQGNSA, per germline. V was clipped by 6 bases and J by 3 bases, with 15 bases between them. CDR3 size: 15 residues. CDR3 loop: CASRSPRSNYNEQFF. In DNA form, the CDR3 reads TGTGCCAGCAGGTCTCCGCGGAGTAACTACAATGAGCAGTTCTTC.

The rearrangement joins TRBV20-1 to TRBJ2-3; 7 bases are a match to TRBD1. From germline, CDR1 is DFQATT and CDR2 SNEGSKA (reference sequence). The J segment lost 2 bases and the V segment lost 2 bases, leaving 7 bases of the junction unmatched. The length of the CDR3 is 15 residues. This CDR3 reads CSARSRQGSTDTQYF. CDR3 in DNA: TGCAGTGCTAGATCCCGACAGGGTTCCACAGATACGCAGTATTTT.

This clonotype has a handful of counts. The chain carries TRBV27 and TRBJ2-1; D possibly matches TRBD1 or TRBD2 (5 bases each). Germline CDR1 is MNHEY and CDR2 is SMNVEV (reference sequence). The CDR3 is 15 amino acids. The V end lost 4 bases, the J end lost 2 bases, and 12 bases lay between the germline ends. In DNA form, the CDR3 reads TGTGCCAGCAGTTGGGGGACGTTGGCCTACAATGAGCAGTTCTTC. This encodes CASSWGTLAYNEQFF.

The chain combines TRBV6-5 with TRBJ2-2, with D possibly matching TRBD2 (5 bases). Germline lookup yields CDR1 MNHEY and CDR2 SVGAGI. The CDR3 sequence is 13 residues long. The germline V and J ends were trimmed by 4 bases and 6 bases, with 9 bases remaining between them. The CDR3 DNA reads TGTGCCAGCAGTTCTTATAGCGCCGGGGAGCTGTTTTTT. As protein: CASSSYSAGELFF.

This clonotype was counted between two and nine times. The CDR3: CASSSQQTTNEKLFF. The DNA for the CDR3 is TGTGCCAGCTCATCCCAACAGACAACTAATGAAAAACTGTTTTTT. The J gene is TRBJ1-4, the V gene TRBV18; no definite D call. Deletions cut 5 bases from V and 0 bases from J, with 10 bases between. The CDR3 length is 15 residues. Per germline, CDR1 KGHSH and CDR2 LQKENI.

The chain uses TRBV5-1 and TRBJ2-5; TRBD2 aligns across 9 bases. The tail of the sequence fits TRBJ2-1 better, so the J call may be wrong. Germline loops: CDR1 SGHRS, CDR2 YFSETQ. The CDR3 covers 15 residues. CDR3 in amino acids: CASSFGTSLNNEQFF. In DNA, the CDR3 is TGCGCCAGCAGCTTCGGGACTAGCCTAAACAATGAGCAGTTCTTC.

The V and J genes are TRBV19 and TRBJ2-1; D uncertain. The CDR3 loop spans 13 amino acids. The V gene lost 6 bases and the J gene lost 7 bases, with 13 bases spanning the gap. Per the germline V gene, CDR1 is LNHDA and CDR2 is SQIVND (reference sequence). Here the CDR3 reads CASSLMGSNEQFF. The CDR3 coding sequence is TGTGCCAGTAGCCTTATGGGGTCGAATGAGCAGTTCTTC.

The rearrangement links TRBV29-1 to TRBJ1-4; D possibly corresponds to TRBD1 (5 bases). The V end was cut by 4 bases, the J end by 6 bases, with 24 bases between. From germline, CDR1 is SQVTM and CDR2 ANQGSEA. This CDR3 spans 17 amino acids. For the CDR3, the DNA is TGCAGCGTTGGGGGACCCGGTCAGGCAAATGCTTATGAAAAACTGTTTTTT. It specifies CSVGGPGQANAYEKLFF.

This clonotype was observed a few times. This rearrangement joins TRBV12-3 or TRBV12-4 to TRBJ1-5; 7 bases map to TRBD1. V shed 7 bases and J 6 bases; nucleotides not matched to a gene: 9. There are 14 residues in the CDR3. The CDR3 DNA is TGTGCCAGCACCTATTACAGGGGCAGTCAGCCCCAGCATTTT. This codes for CASTYYRGSQPQHF.

The chain uses TRBV29-1 and TRBJ1-4, with no clear D. CDR3 length: 11 amino acids. Germline-derived CDR1 and CDR2 are SQVTM and ANQGSEA. V lost 2 bases and J 11 bases, leaving 9 bases between the germline ends. The CDR3 DNA reads TGCAGCGTTGAACTGTACAGTAAACTGTTTTTT. The encoded protein is CSVELYSKLFF.

This clonotype occurred a few times. The chain carries TRBV6-2 or TRBV6-3 and TRBJ2-5, with 8 positions matching TRBD1. The DNA end lines up better with TRBJ2-7; the J call may be wrong. This CDR3 is 16 amino acids long. Germline CDR1 is MNHEY and CDR2 is SVGEGT. This CDR3 is CASSFGQGGSAYEQYF. The CDR3 DNA sequence: TGTGCCAGCAGTTTCGGACAGGGCGGATCGGCCTACGAGCAGTACTTC.

The chain links TRBV29-1 to TRBJ2-1; 7 bases align to TRBD2. The CDR3 loop spans 14 amino acids. From germline, CDR1 is SQVTM and CDR2 ANQGSEA. V was clipped by 7 bases and J by 7 bases; unmatched bases: 13. Here the CDR3 reads CSADYGGSGNEQFF. CDR3 nucleotides: TGCAGCGCTGACTACGGCGGGAGTGGGAATGAGCAGTTCTTC.

In this sample, this clonotype turned up many times. The rearrangement uses TRBV5-1 and TRBJ1-4; tentative D call: TRBD1 (5 bases). Germline-derived CDR1 and CDR2 are SGHRS and YFSETQ. The CDR3 spans 15 residues. Trimming shortened V by 4 bases and J by 5 bases, and 15 bases separated the two germline ends. The CDR3 reads CASSLLGQRNEKLFF. CDR3 DNA sequence: TGCGCCAGCAGCCTGCTTGGACAACGGAATGAAAAACTGTTTTTT.

This clonotype was detected a few times. This chain connects TRBV4-3 to TRBJ1-6, with D tentatively TRBD1 (5 bases). Germline V lookup: CDR1 LGHNA, CDR2 YSLEER. This CDR3 has 14 amino acids. V dropped 0 bases and J dropped 10 bases, with 10 bases sitting between them. CDR3 in DNA: TGCGCCAGCAGCCAAGACAGGGAGCGATCACCCCTCCACTTT. As protein: CASSQDRERSPLHF.

The V and J genes are TRBV2 and TRBJ2-7; D is unresolved. There are 13 residues in the CDR3. Germline V lookup: CDR1 SNHLY, CDR2 FYNNEI. Deletions cut 1 base from V and 2 bases from J, with 6 bases between. In nucleotides, the CDR3 is TGTGCCAGCAGTGAAGGGTCTCCCTACGAGCAGTACTTC. Protein product: CASSEGSPYEQYF.

The V gene is TRBV19, the J gene TRBJ2-6, with 7 bases that match TRBD1. Per the germline V gene, CDR1 is LNHDA and CDR2 is SQIVND (reference sequence). The CDR3 has 16 amino acids. The V segment lost 5 bases and the J segment 1 base; nucleotides outside the gene matches: 5. The CDR3 DNA is TGTGCCAGTAGTCGGACAGGTCTTTCTGGGGCCAACGTCCTGACTTTC. It yields the protein CASSRTGLSGANVLTF.

The CDR3 region is CASSPPAGENIQYF. The DNA of the CDR3 is TGTGCCAGCTCACCACCGGCAGGGGAAAACATTCAGTACTTC. The V and J genes are TRBV18 and TRBJ2-4; D possibly corresponds to TRBD1 (6 bases). The germline V and J ends were trimmed by 0 bases and 5 bases, with 8 bases remaining between them. This CDR3 spans 14 amino acids. Germline CDR1 is KGHSH and CDR2 is LQKENI.

J is TRBJ2-1 and V is TRBV6-2 or TRBV6-3; 10 nucleotides agree with TRBD2. This CDR3 is 15 amino acids long. CDR1 and CDR2 (germline): MNHEY, SVGEGT. Trimming at V came to 2 bases and at J to 14 bases, leaving 12 bases not matched to a gene. Here the CDR3 reads CASSYEGTSASEKFF. As DNA, the CDR3 is TGTGCCAGCAGTTACGAGGGGACTAGCGCGTCGGAGAAGTTCTTC.